This record looks at one T cell receptor (beta chain) sequence and its context. What it recognizes is unknown. From germline, CDR1 is SQVTM and CDR2 ANQGSEA. V was cut by 2 bases and J by 4 bases, with 11 bases left in between. CDR3 length equals 13 residues. TCRbeta library construction was performed incorporating unique molecular identifiers. TCRdb re-analysed the PCR reads in MiXCR, keeping a single row per CDR3 protein. The data hold roughly 420,000 distinct CDR3 sequences, with around 15% observed a single time. The data originate from a study of T-cell reconstitution after alpha-beta-depleted transplantation in children. Regarding the study as a whole: Reportedly, only several hundred clones from non-depleted graft cells drove alpha-beta T-cell counts at about two months. Fresh T-cell production supplied most of the T-cell counts and diversity seen one year after transplant. The origin of high day-60 TCRbeta diversity in some patients lay in surviving recipient T cells and thymic progenitors.

This sequence was found in a boy less than two years old who had a stem cell transplant for Wiskott-Aldrich syndrome, so the T cells may come from the graft donor. The sample consisted of PBMCs, mostly from graft donor cells, taken 360 days after TCRalphabeta/CD19-depleted stem cell transplant. The chain combines TRBV29-1 with TRBJ1-1, with D unclear. CDR3 amino acids: CSVEQSAGTEAFF. DNA for the CDR3: TGCAGCGTTGAACAAAGTGCTGGCACTGAAGCTTTCTTT.